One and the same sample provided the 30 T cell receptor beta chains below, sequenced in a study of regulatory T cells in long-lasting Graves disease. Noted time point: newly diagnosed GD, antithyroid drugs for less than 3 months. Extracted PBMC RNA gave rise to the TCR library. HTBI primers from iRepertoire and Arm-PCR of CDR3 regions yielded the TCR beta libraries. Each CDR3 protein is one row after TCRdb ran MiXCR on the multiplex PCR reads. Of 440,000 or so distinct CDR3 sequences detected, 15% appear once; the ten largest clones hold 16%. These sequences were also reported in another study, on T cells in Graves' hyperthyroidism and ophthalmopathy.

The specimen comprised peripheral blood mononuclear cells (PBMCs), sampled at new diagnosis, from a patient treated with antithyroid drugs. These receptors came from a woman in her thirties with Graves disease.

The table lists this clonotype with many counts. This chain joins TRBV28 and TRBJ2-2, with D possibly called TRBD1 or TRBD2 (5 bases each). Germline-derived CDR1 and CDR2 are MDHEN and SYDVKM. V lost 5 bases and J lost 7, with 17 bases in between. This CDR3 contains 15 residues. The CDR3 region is CASSLPRGGGGELFF. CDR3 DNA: TGTGCCAGCAGTCTTCCCCGGGGCGGCGGCGGGGAGCTGTTTTTT.

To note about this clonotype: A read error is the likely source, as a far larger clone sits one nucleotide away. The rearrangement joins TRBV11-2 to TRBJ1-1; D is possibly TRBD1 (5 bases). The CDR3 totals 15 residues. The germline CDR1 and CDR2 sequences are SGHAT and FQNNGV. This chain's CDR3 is CASSLLPGTNTEALF. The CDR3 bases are TGTGCCAGCAGCTTACTGCCCGGGACGAACACTGAAGCTCTCTTT.

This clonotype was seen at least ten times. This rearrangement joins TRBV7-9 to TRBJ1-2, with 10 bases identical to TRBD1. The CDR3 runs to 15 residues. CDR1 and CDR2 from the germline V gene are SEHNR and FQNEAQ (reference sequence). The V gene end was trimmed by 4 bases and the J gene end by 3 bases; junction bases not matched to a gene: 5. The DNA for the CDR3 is TGTGCCAGCAGCTCCGGGACAGGGGCTCACTATGGCTACACCTTC. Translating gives CASSSGTGAHYGYTF.

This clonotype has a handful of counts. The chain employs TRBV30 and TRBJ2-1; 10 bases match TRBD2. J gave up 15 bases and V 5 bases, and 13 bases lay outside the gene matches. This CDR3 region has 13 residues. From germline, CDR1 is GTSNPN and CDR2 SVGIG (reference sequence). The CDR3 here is CAWAGTSALPGFF. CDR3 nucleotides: TGTGCCTGGGCCGGGACTAGCGCCCTCCCTGGGTTCTTC.

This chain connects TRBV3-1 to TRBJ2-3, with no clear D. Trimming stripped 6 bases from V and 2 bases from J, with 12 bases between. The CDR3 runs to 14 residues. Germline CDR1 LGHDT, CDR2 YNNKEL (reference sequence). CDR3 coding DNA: TGTGCCAGCAGTTCCGACGGCCACACAGATACGCAGTATTTT. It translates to CASSSDGHTDTQYF.

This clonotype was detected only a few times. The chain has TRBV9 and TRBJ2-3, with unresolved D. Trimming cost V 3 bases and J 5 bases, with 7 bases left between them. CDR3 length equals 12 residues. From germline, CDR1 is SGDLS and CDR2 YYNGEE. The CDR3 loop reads CASSGPQDTQYF. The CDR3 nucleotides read TGTGCCAGCAGCGGGCCCCAAGATACGCAGTATTTT.

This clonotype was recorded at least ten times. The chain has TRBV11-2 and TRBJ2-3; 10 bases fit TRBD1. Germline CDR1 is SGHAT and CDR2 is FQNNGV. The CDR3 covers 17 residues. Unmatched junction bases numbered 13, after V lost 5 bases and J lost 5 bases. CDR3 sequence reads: CASSSYGGQGNEDTQYF. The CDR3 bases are TGTGCCAGCAGCAGCTATGGGGGACAGGGGAATGAAGATACGCAGTATTTT.

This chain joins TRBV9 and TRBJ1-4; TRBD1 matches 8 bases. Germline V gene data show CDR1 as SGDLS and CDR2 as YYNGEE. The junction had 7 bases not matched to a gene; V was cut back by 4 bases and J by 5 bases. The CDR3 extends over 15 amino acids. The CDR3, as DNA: TGTGCCAGCAGCCCGTGGACAGGGTCAAATGAAAAACTGTTTTTT. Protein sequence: CASSPWTGSNEKLFF.

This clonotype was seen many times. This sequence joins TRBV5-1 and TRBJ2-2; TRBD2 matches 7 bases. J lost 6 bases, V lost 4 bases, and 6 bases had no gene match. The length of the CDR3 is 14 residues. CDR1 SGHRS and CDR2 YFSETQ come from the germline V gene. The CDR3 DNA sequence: TGCGCCAGCAGCCCGGACGGACTAGCCGGGGAGCTGTTTTTT. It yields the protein CASSPDGLAGELFF.

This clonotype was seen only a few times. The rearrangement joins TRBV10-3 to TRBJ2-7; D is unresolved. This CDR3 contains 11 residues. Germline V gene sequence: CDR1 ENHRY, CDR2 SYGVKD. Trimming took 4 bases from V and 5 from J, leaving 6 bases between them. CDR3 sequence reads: CAISARNEQYF. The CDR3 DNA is TGTGCCATCAGTGCTCGGAACGAGCAGTACTTC.

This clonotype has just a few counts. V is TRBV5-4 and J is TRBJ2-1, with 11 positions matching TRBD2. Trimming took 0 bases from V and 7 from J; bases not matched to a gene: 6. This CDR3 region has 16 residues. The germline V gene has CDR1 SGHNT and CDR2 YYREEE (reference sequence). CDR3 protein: CASSLVATSGNNEQFF. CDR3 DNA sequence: TGTGCCAGCAGCTTGGTGGCGACTAGCGGGAATAATGAGCAGTTCTTC.

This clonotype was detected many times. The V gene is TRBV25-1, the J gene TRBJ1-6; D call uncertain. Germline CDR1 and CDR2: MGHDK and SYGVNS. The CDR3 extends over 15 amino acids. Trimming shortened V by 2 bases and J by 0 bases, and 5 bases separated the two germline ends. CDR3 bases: TGTGCCAGCAGTGAAAAGAGCTCCTATAATTCACCCCTCCACTTT. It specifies CASSEKSSYNSPLHF. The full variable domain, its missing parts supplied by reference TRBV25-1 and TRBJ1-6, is EADIYQTPRYLVIGTGKKITLECSQTMGHDKMYWYQQDPGMELHLIHYSYGVNSTEKGDLSSESTVSRIRTEHFPLTLESARPSHTSQYLCASSEKSSYNSPLHFGNGTRLTVT.

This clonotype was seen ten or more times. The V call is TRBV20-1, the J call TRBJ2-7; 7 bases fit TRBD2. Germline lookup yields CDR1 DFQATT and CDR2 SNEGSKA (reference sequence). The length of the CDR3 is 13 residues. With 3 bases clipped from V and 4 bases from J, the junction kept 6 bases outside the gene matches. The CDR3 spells CSARGQRDYEQYF. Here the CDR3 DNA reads TGCAGTGCTAGGGGCCAGCGGGATTACGAGCAGTACTTC.

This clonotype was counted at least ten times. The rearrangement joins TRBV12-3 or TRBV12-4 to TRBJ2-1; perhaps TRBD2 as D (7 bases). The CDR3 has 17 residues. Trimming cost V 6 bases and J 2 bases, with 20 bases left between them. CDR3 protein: CASSHPVGRGPYNEQFF. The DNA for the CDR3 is TGTGCCAGCAGCCACCCTGTGGGGCGGGGGCCCTACAATGAGCAGTTCTTC.

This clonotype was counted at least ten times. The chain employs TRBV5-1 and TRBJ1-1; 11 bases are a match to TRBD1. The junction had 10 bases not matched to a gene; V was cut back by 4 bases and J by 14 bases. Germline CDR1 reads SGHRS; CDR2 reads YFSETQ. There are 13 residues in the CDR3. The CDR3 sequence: CASSVEGQGAAFF. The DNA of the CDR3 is TGCGCCAGCAGCGTGGAAGGACAGGGGGCCGCCTTCTTT.

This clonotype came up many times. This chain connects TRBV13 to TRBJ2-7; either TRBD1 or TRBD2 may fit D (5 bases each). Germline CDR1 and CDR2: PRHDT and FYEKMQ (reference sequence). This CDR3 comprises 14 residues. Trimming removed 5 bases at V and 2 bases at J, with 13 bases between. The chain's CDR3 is CASSPGLDTYEQYF. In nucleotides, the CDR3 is TGTGCCAGCAGCCCGGGGCTAGATACCTACGAGCAGTACTTC.

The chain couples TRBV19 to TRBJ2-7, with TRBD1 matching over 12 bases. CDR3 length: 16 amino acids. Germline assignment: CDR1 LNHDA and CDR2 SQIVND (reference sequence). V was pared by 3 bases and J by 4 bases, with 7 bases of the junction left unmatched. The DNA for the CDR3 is TGTGCCAGTAGTATTTCCGGGACAGGGGGCGCGTACGAGCAGTACTTC. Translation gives CASSISGTGGAYEQYF.

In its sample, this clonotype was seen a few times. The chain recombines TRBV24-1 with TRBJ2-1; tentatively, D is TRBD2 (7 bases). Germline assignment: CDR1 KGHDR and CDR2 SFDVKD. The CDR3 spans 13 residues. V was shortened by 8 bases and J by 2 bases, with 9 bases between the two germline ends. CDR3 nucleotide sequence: TGTGCCACCAACGGGGGGCCCTACAATGAGCAGTTCTTC. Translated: CATNGGPYNEQFF.

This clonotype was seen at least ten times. This CDR3 is CASSFDRTGGYEQYF. DNA of the CDR3: TGTGCCAGCAGCTTCGACCGGACAGGGGGCTACGAGCAGTACTTC. The chain uses TRBV7-7 and TRBJ2-7; TRBD1 matches 10 bases. This CDR3 region has 15 residues. V shed 3 bases, J shed 3 bases, and the junction held 5 bases outside the gene matches. Germline lookup yields CDR1 SSHAT and CDR2 FNYEAQ (reference sequence).

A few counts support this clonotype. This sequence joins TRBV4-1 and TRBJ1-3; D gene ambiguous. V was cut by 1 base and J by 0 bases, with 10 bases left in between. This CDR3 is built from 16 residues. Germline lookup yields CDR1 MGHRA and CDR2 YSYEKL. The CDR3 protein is CASSQARVASGNTIYF. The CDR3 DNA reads TGCGCCAGCAGCCAAGCGAGGGTTGCCTCTGGAAACACCATATATTTT.

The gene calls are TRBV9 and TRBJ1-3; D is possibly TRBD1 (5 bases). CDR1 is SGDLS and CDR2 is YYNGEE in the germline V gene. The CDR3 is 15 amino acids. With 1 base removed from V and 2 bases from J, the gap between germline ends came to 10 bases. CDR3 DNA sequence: TGTGCCAGCAGCGTATGGGGGGGGACTGGAAACACCATATATTTT. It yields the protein CASSVWGGTGNTIYF.

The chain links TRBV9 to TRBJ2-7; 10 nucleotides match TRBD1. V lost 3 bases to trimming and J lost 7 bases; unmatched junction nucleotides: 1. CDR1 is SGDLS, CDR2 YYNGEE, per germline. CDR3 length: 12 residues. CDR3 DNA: TGTGCCAGCAGCGGGACAGGGGGGGAGCAGTACTTC. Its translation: CASSGTGGEQYF.

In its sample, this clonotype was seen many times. The CDR3 coding sequence is TGCAGCGTTGGGCTGGGTGCCGCGAACACCGGGGAGCTGTTTTTT. Encoded protein: CSVGLGAANTGELFF. V is TRBV29-1 and J is TRBJ2-2; D not certain. Germline V gives CDR1 SQVTM, CDR2 ANQGSEA. The V gene lost 4 bases and the J gene lost 0 bases, with 12 bases spanning the gap. The length of the CDR3 is 15 residues.

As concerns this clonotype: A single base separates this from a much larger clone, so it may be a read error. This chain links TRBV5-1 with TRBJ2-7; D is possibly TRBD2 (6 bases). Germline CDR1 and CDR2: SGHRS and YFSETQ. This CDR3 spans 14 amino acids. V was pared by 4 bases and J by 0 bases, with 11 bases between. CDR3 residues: CASSGGAGSYEQYF. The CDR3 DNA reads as TGCGCCAGCAGCGGCGGGGCAGGCTCCTACGAGCAGTACTTC.

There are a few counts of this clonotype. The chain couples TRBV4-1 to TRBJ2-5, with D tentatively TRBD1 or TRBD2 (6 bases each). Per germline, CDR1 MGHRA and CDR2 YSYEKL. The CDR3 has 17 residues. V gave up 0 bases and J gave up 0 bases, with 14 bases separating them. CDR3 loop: CASSQDVGGGYQETQYF. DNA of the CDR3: TGCGCCAGCAGCCAAGATGTTGGAGGGGGGTACCAAGAGACCCAGTACTTC.

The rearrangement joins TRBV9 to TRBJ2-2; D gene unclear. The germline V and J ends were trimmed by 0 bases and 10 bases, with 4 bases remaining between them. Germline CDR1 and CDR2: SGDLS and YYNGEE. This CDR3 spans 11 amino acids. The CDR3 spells CASSVGPELFF. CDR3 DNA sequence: TGTGCCAGCAGCGTAGGCCCGGAGCTGTTTTTT.

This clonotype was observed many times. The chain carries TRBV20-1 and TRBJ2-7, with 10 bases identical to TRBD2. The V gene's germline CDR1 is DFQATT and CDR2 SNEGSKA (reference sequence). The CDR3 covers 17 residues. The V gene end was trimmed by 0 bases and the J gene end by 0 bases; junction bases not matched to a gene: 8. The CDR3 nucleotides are TGCAGTGCTAGAGAGGTGGCTAGCGGGAGCAGCTCCTACGAGCAGTACTTC. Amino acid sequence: CSAREVASGSSSYEQYF.

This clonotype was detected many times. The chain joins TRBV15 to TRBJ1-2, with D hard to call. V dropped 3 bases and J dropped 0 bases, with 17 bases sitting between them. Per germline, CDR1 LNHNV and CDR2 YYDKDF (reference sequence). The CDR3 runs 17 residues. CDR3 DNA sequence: TGTGCCACCAGCAGCCCGGGAGAGGGAGGCGCTAACTATGGCTACACCTTC. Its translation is CATSSPGEGGANYGYTF.

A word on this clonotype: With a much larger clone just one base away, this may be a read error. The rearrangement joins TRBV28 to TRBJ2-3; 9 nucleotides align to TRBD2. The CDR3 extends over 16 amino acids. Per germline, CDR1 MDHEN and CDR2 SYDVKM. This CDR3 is CASSLVAGASTGTQYF. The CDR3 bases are TGTGCCAGCAGTTTAGTAGCGGGAGCCAGCACAGGTACGCAGTATTTT. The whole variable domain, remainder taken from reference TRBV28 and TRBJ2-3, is DVKVTQSSRYLVKRTGEKVFLECVQDMDHENMFWYRQDPGLGLRLIYFSYDVKMKEKGDIPEGYSVSREKKERFSLILESASTNQTSMYLCASSLVAGASTGTQYFGPGTRLTVL.

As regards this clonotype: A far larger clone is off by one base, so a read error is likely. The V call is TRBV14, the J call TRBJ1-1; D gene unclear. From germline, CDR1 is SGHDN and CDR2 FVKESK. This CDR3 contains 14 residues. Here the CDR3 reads CASIDLSGGTEASF. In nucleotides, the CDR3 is TGTGCCAGCATCGACCTTAGCGGAGGCACTGAAGCTTCCTTT.